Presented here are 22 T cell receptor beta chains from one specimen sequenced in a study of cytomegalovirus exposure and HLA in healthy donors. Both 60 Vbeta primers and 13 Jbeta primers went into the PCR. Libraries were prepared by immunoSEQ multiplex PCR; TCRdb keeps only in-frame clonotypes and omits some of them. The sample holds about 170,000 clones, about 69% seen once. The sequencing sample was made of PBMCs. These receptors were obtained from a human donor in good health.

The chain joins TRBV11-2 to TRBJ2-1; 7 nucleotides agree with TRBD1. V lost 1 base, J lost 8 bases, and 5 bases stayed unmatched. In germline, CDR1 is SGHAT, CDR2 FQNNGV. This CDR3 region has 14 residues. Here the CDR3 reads CASSLVGGGDEQFF. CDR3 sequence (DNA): TGTGCCAGCAGCTTAGTAGGGGGCGGCGATGAGCAGTTCTTC.

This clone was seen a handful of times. The CDR3 sequence: CASSQGTGGDTEAFF. The DNA for the CDR3 is TGCGCCAGCAGCCAGGGGACAGGGGGAGACACTGAAGCTTTCTTT. The chain has TRBV5-1 and TRBJ1-1, with 11 bases matching TRBD1. From germline, CDR1 is SGHRS and CDR2 YFSETQ. Trimming took 4 bases from V and 3 from J; bases not matched to a gene: 5. This CDR3 region has 15 residues.

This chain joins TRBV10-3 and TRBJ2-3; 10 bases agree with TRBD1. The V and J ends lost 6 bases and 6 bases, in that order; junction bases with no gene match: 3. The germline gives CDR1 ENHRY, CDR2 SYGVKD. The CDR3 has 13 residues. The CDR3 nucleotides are TGTGCCATCAGGGGGGGACAGGGGGATACGCAGTATTTT. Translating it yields CAIRGGQGDTQYF.

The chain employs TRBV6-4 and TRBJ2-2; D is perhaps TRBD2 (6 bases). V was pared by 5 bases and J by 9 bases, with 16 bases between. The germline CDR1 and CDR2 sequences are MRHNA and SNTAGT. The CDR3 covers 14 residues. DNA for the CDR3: TGTGCCAGCAGTTATGGGGCAGCGGGCCGGGAGCTGTTTTTT. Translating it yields CASSYGAAGRELFF.

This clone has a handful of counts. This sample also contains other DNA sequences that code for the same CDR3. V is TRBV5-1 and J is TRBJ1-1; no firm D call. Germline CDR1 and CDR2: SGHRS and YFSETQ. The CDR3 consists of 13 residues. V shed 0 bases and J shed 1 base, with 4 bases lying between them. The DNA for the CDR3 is TGCGCCAGCAGCTTGGGAGGGAACACTGAAGCTTTCTTT. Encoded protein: CASSLGGNTEAFF.

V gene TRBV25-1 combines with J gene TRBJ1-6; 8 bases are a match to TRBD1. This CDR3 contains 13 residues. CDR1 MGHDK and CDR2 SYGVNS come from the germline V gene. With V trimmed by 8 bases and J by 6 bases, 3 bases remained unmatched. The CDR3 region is CASGDRLNSPLHF. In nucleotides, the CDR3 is TGTGCCAGCGGGGACAGGCTTAATTCACCCCTCCACTTT.

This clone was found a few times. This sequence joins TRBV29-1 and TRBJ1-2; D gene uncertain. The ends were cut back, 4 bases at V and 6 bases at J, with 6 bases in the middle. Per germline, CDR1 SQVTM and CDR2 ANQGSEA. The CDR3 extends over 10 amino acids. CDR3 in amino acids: CSVGQNGYTF. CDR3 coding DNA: TGCAGCGTTGGTCAAAATGGCTACACCTTC.

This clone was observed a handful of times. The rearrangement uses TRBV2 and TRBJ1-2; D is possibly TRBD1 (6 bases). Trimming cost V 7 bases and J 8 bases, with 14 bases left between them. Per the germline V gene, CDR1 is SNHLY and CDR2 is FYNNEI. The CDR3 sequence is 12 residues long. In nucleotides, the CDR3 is TGTGCCAGCACCACCACAGGGTGCGGCTACACCTTC. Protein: CASTTTGCGYTF.

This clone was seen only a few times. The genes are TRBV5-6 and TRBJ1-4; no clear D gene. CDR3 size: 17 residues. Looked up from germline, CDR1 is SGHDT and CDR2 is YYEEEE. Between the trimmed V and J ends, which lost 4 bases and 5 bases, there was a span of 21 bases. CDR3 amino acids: CASSPLLRDLDNEKLFF. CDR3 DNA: TGTGCCAGCAGCCCCCTGTTGAGGGATTTGGACAATGAAAAACTGTTTTTT.

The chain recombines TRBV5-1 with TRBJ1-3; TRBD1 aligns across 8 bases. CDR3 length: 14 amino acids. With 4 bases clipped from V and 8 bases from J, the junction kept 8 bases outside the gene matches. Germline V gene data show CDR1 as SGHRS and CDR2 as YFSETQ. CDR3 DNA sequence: TGCGCCAGCAGCCTTTGGACAGGGACAGACACCATATATTTT. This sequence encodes CASSLWTGTDTIYF.

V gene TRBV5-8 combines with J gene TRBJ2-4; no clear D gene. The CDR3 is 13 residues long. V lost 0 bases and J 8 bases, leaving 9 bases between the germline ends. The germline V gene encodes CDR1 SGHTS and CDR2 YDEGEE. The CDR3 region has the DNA TGTGCCAGCAGCTTGGTAGCTGGCGACATTCAGTACTTC. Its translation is CASSLVAGDIQYF.

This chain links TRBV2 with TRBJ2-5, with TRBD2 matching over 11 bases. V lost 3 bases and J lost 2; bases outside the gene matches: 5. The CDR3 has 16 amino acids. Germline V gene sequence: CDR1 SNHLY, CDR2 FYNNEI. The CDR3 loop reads CASSDPGLAVQETQYF. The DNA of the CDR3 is TGTGCCAGCAGTGATCCGGGACTAGCGGTACAAGAGACCCAGTACTTC.

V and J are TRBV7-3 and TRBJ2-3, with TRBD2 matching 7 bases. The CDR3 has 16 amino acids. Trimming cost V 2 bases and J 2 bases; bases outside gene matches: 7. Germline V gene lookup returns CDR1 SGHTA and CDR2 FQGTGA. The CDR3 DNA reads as TGTGCCAGCAGCTTATGGGGGAGCGGGGCCACAGATACGCAGTATTTT. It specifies CASSLWGSGATDTQYF.

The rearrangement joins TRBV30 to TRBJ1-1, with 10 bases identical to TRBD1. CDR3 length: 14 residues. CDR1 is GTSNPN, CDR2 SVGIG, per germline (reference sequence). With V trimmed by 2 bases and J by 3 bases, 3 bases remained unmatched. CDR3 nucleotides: TGTGCCTGGAGTCACGGGACAGGGGACACTGAAGCTTTCTTT. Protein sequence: CAWSHGTGDTEAFF.

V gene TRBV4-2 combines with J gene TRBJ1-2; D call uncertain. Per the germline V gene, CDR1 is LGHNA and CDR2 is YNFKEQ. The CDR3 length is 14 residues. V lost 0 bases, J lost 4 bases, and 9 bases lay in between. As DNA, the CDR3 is TGTGCCAGCAGCCAAGATTCCAGGATCTATGGCTACACCTTC. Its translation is CASSQDSRIYGYTF.

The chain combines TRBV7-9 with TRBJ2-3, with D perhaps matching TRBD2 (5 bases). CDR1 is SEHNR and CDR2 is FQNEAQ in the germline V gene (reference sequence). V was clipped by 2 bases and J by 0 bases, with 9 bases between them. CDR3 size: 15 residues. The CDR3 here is CASSLTDSSTDTQYF. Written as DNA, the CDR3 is TGTGCCAGCAGCTTAACGGACTCTAGCACAGATACGCAGTATTTT. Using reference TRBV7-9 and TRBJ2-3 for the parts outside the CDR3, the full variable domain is DTGVSQNPRHKITKRGQNVTFRCDPISEHNRLYWYRQTLGQGPEFLTYFQNEAQLEKSRLLSDRFSAERPKGSFSTLEIQRTEQGDSAMYLCASSLTDSSTDTQYFGPGTRLTVL.

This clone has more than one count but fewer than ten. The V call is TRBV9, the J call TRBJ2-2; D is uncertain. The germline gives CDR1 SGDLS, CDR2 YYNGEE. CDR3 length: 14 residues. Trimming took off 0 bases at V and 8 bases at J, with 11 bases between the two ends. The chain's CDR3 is CASSVATRGGELFF. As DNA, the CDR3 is TGTGCCAGCAGCGTAGCTACGAGAGGTGGGGAGCTGTTTTTT.

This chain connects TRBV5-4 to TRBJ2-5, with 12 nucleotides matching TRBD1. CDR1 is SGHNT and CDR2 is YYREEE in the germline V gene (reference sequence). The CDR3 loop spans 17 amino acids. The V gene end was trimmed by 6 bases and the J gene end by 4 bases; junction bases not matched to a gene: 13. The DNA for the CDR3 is TGTGCCAGCACCCCTAAAGGGGGGGGACAGGGGGCAGAGACCCAGTACTTC. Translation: CASTPKGGGQGAETQYF. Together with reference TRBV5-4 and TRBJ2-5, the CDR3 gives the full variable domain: ETGVTQSPTHLIKTRGQQVTLRCSSQSGHNTVSWYQQALGQGPQFIFQYYREEENGRGNFPPRFSGLQFPNYSSELNVNALELDDSALYLCASTPKGGGQGAETQYFGPGTRLLVL.

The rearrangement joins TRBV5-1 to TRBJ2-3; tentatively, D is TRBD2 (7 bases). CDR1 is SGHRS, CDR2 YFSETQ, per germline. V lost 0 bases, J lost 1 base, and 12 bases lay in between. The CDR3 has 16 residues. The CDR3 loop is CASSLERGAGTDTQYF. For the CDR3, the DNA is TGCGCCAGCAGCTTGGAACGGGGGGCGGGCACAGATACGCAGTATTTT.

CDR3 nucleotide sequence: TGTGCCAGCAGCTTTTTGGGGGCGGACACCGGGGAGCTGTTTTTT. It translates to CASSFLGADTGELFF. The J gene is TRBJ2-2, the V gene TRBV5-6; D might be TRBD1 (6 bases). The germline CDR1 and CDR2 sequences are SGHDT and YYEEEE. The germline V and J ends were trimmed by 2 bases and 3 bases, with 11 bases remaining between them. The CDR3 runs 15 residues. The full variable domain, with the rest looked up from reference TRBV5-6 and TRBJ2-2, is DAGVTQSPTHLIKTRGQQVTLRCSPKSGHDTVSWYQQALGQGPQFIFQYYEEEERQRGNFPDRFSGHQFPNYSSELNVNALLLGDSALYLCASSFLGADTGELFFGEGSRLTVL.

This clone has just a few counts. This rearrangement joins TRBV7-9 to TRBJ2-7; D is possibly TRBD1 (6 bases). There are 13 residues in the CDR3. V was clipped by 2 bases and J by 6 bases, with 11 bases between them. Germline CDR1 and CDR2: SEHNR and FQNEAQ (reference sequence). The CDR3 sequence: CASSLNTGTEQYF. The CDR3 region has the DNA TGTGCCAGCAGCTTAAACACAGGGACCGAGCAGTACTTC.

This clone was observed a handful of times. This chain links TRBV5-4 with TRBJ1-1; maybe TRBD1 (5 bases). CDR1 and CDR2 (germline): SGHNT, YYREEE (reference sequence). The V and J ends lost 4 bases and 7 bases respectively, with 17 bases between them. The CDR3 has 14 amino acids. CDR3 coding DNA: TGTGCCAGCAGCCCCCAGGGAGGTTATAGTGAAGCTTTCTTT. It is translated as CASSPQGGYSEAFF.